The 20 T cell receptor beta chains below were found in one sample sequenced in a study of cytomegalovirus exposure and HLA in healthy donors. Here immunoSEQ multiplex PCR was the method, and the copy in TCRdb shows in-frame clones only, minus some. The sample carries under 200,000 clones, roughly nine tenths recorded once. The sample was PBMCs. The receptors shown here come from a woman aged 30 to 39 in good health and CMV-seronegative.

CDR3 bases: TGTGCCAGCACCCCCGACAGGGCCTCCTACGAGCAGTACTTC. This translates into CASTPDRASYEQYF. The gene calls are TRBV6-5 and TRBJ2-7, with 7 bases lining up with TRBD1. The CDR3 loop spans 14 amino acids. Germline CDR1 and CDR2: MNHEY and SVGAGI. The J segment lost 0 bases and the V segment lost 7 bases, leaving 6 bases of the junction unmatched.

The genes are TRBV7-9 and TRBJ2-1; TRBD2 agrees at 8 bases. In germline, CDR1 is SEHNR, CDR2 FQNEAQ (reference sequence). This CDR3 has 12 residues. V lost 5 bases and J lost 10; bases outside the gene matches: 4. The CDR3 is CASSPAGVEQFF. The CDR3 DNA reads as TGTGCCAGCAGCCCAGCGGGAGTCGAGCAGTTCTTC. Based on the CDR3 plus reference TRBV7-9 and TRBJ2-1, the full variable domain is DTGVSQNPRHKITKRGQNVTFRCDPISEHNRLYWYRQTLGQGPEFLTYFQNEAQLEKSRLLSDRFSAERPKGSFSTLEIQRTEQGDSAMYLCASSPAGVEQFFGPGTRLTVL.

This chain links TRBV15 with TRBJ2-3; TRBD2 matches 10 bases. This CDR3 is 16 amino acids long. The trim removed 1 base at V and 3 bases at J, leaving 4 bases unmatched. CDR1 and CDR2 from the germline V gene are LNHNV and YYDKDF (reference sequence). The CDR3 is CATSRVPSGSTDTQYF. The CDR3, as DNA: TGTGCCACCAGCAGAGTGCCTAGCGGGAGTACAGATACGCAGTATTTT. The full variable domain, completed using reference TRBV15 and TRBJ2-3, is DAMVIQNPRYQVTQFGKPVTLSCSQTLNHNVMYWYQQKSSQAPKLLFHYYDKDFNNEADTPDNFQSRRPNTSFCFLDIRSPGLGDTAMYLCATSRVPSGSTDTQYFGPGTRLTVL.

This chain links TRBV6-6 with TRBJ2-7; 9 nucleotides align to TRBD1. The CDR3 totals 14 residues. Germline assignment: CDR1 MNHNY and CDR2 SVGAGI (reference sequence). Trimming at V came to 6 bases and at J to 0 bases, leaving 3 bases not matched to a gene. The CDR3 reads CASRGTGHSYEQYF. CDR3 nucleotide sequence: TGTGCCAGCAGGGGGACAGGGCACTCCTACGAGCAGTACTTC.

The sample holds a few counts of this clone. The chain recombines TRBV7-9 with TRBJ2-7, with D perhaps given as TRBD1 or TRBD2 (5 bases each). Trimming cost V 5 bases and J 2 bases, with 16 bases left between them. CDR3 length equals 15 residues. CDR1 and CDR2 (germline): SEHNR, FQNEAQ (reference sequence). The chain's CDR3 is CASSTGQDPAYEQYF. For the CDR3, the DNA is TGTGCCAGCAGCACGGGGCAGGACCCTGCCTACGAGCAGTACTTC.

This chain connects TRBV4-1 to TRBJ1-2; 8 bases map to TRBD1. The V segment lost 2 bases and the J segment 4 bases; nucleotides outside the gene matches: 6. The CDR3 runs to 15 residues. The germline V gene encodes CDR1 MGHRA and CDR2 YSYEKL. Here the CDR3 reads CASSQPGQGVYGYTF. As DNA, the CDR3 is TGCGCCAGCAGCCAACCCGGACAGGGAGTCTATGGCTACACCTTC.

The chain combines TRBV7-9 with TRBJ2-3; 8 nucleotides align to TRBD1. The CDR3 has 12 amino acids. Germline V gene sequence: CDR1 SEHNR, CDR2 FQNEAQ (reference sequence). Trimming cost V 5 bases and J 5 bases; bases outside gene matches: 0. Here the CDR3 reads CASSDRGDTQYF. In nucleotides, the CDR3 is TGTGCCAGCAGCGACAGGGGAGATACGCAGTATTTT.

The chain joins TRBV6-1 to TRBJ1-5, with D perhaps matching TRBD1 (5 bases). The germline gives CDR1 MNHNS, CDR2 SASEGT. The CDR3 consists of 13 residues. Trimming removed 7 bases at V and 7 bases at J, with 14 bases between. The CDR3 bases are TGTGCCAGCATGGTACAGGCCGGACAGCCCCAGCATTTT. Its protein is CASMVQAGQPQHF.

This chain links TRBV10-3 with TRBJ1-1; unclear D gene. V was pared by 7 bases and J by 4 bases, with 19 bases between. The CDR3 is 15 residues long. Germline CDR1 reads ENHRY; CDR2 reads SYGVKD. Written as DNA, the CDR3 is TGTGCCATCATAGATAAGGTGGCAGGCGGCACTGAAGCTTTCTTT. Residues: CAIIDKVAGGTEAFF.

The chain recombines TRBV7-2 with TRBJ1-1; unclear D gene. Trimming took off 2 bases at V and 6 bases at J, with 13 bases between the two ends. The germline CDR1 and CDR2 sequences are SGHTA and FQGNSA. The CDR3 extends over 14 amino acids. CDR3 protein: CASSLSASWPEAFF. CDR3 bases: TGTGCCAGCAGCTTATCAGCCTCGTGGCCTGAAGCTTTCTTT. Combining the CDR3 with reference TRBV7-2 and TRBJ1-1 gives the whole variable domain GAGVSQSPSNKVTEKGKDVELRCDPISGHTALYWYRQSLGQGLEFLIYFQGNSAPDKSGLPSDRFSAERTGGSVSTLTIQRTQQEDSAVYLCASSLSASWPEAFFGQGTRLTVV.

J is TRBJ1-1 and V is TRBV10-3; D ambiguous. CDR1 ENHRY and CDR2 SYGVKD come from the germline V gene. V lost 4 bases and J lost 4, with 10 bases in between. This CDR3 contains 13 residues. In nucleotides, the CDR3 is TGTGCCATCAGTGGTGGGATCGGCACTGAAGCTTTCTTT. This encodes CAISGGIGTEAFF.

The sample holds a few counts of this clone. The gene calls are TRBV30 and TRBJ1-2; D gene unclear. Germline V gives CDR1 GTSNPN, CDR2 SVGIG (reference sequence). V was clipped by 4 bases and J by 4 bases, with 13 bases between them. The CDR3 is made up of 13 amino acids. CDR3 DNA: TGTGCCTGGACCCTAGCAGGTGGCTATGGCTACACCTTC. Translated, it gives CAWTLAGGYGYTF.

The chain joins TRBV4-3 to TRBJ2-1; 9 bases line up with TRBD2. Germline V lookup: CDR1 LGHNA, CDR2 YSLEER. This CDR3 is 17 amino acids long. V dropped 1 base and J dropped 8; count of bases not matched to a gene: 12. The CDR3 nucleotides are TGCGCCAGCAGCCAAGTTTATGAGCCTAGCGGGGTAGATGAGCAGTTCTTC. It yields the protein CASSQVYEPSGVDEQFF.

V is TRBV10-3 and J is TRBJ2-7; possibly TRBD1 for D (5 bases). The V and J ends lost 5 bases and 4 bases respectively, with 6 bases between them. Germline loops: CDR1 ENHRY, CDR2 SYGVKD. This CDR3 has 11 amino acids. CDR3 coding DNA: TGTGCCATCAGTACAGGTTACGAGCAGTACTTC. It is translated as CAISTGYEQYF.

This rearrangement joins TRBV5-6 to TRBJ2-1; the D gene is possibly TRBD1 (7 bases). From germline, CDR1 is SGHDT and CDR2 YYEEEE. CDR3 size: 17 residues. V shed 7 bases and J shed 4 bases, with 24 bases lying between them. CDR3 coding DNA: TGTGCCAGCTTCCAAACCCGGTGGAGGGGGCCTTACAATGAGCAGTTCTTC. Amino acid sequence: CASFQTRWRGPYNEQFF. The whole variable domain, remainder taken from reference TRBV5-6 and TRBJ2-1, is DAGVTQSPTHLIKTRGQQVTLRCSPKSGHDTVSWYQQALGQGPQFIFQYYEEEERQRGNFPDRFSGHQFPNYSSELNVNALLLGDSALYLCASFQTRWRGPYNEQFFGPGTRLTVL.

The rearrangement uses TRBV2 and TRBJ2-7; D is uncertain. CDR3 length: 15 amino acids. Trimming stripped 1 base from V and 6 bases from J, with 16 bases between. Looked up from germline, CDR1 is SNHLY and CDR2 is FYNNEI. CDR3 DNA sequence: TGTGCCAGCAGTGAAGACACTATGGTATCGGGCGAGCAGTACTTC. This encodes CASSEDTMVSGEQYF.

The J gene is TRBJ2-2, the V gene TRBV4-1; 9 bases map to TRBD2. V lost 6 bases to trimming and J lost 7 bases; unmatched junction nucleotides: 12. The CDR3 length is 16 residues. CDR1 and CDR2 from the germline V gene are MGHRA and YSYEKL. For the CDR3, the DNA is TGCGCCAGCAGATGGTCGTCTAGCGGGAAGGACGGGGAGCTGTTTTTT. This encodes CASRWSSSGKDGELFF.

This sequence joins TRBV27 and TRBJ1-5; 7 bases line up with TRBD1. The CDR3 extends over 14 amino acids. V lost 8 bases to trimming and J lost 2 bases; unmatched junction nucleotides: 6. Germline assignment: CDR1 MNHEY and CDR2 SMNVEV (reference sequence). The CDR3 sequence is CASALDRGNQPQHF. In DNA form, the CDR3 reads TGTGCCAGCGCCCTCGACAGGGGCAATCAGCCCCAGCATTTT.

The chain combines TRBV7-2 with TRBJ2-7, with D possibly being TRBD1 (5 bases). V lost 2 bases, J lost 12 bases, and 17 bases lay in between. Germline lookup yields CDR1 SGHTA and CDR2 FQGNSA. CDR3 length equals 13 residues. CDR3 sequence reads: CASSLTDTMPRYF. In DNA, the CDR3 is TGTGCCAGCAGCTTAACGGACACCATGCCTCGGTACTTC. Based on the CDR3 plus reference TRBV7-2 and TRBJ2-7, the full variable domain is GAGVSQSPSNKVTEKGKDVELRCDPISGHTALYWYRQSLGQGLEFLIYFQGNSAPDKSGLPSDRFSAERTGGSVSTLTIQRTQQEDSAVYLCASSLTDTMPRYFGPGTRLTVT.

This sequence joins TRBV10-3 and TRBJ1-2, with 7 bases matching TRBD1. Germline-derived CDR1 and CDR2 are ENHRY and SYGVKD. V trimming: 0 bases; J trimming: 1 base; junction bases outside the gene matches: 11. The length of the CDR3 is 18 residues. As DNA, the CDR3 is TGTGCCATCAGTGAGTCCATGAGAAGGGGGCAGCATAACTATGGCTACACCTTC. Translation gives CAISESMRRGQHNYGYTF.